The 24 T cell receptor beta chains given below trace back to one sample, sequenced in a study of T cells after yellow fever vaccination (dated by TCRdb to 2018 to 2020). Library preparation was by 5' RACE. Sequencing instrument: Illumina NovaSeq 6000. Starting from the raw public reads, TCRdb applied fastp trimming at Q25, assembled clones with MiXCR and retained in-frame beta chains. Every entry covers one CDR3 protein and lists the most common genes and DNA from its rows. The sample table lists about 340,000 distinct CDR3 sequences, approximately 13% of them with a count of one. The ten largest clones capture 3% to 4% of the sample. The treatment or condition label of this sample denotes: live attenuated yellow fever vaccine strain. The specimen was CD4+ T cells sorted from PBMCs, collected 15 days after the yellow fever booster vaccination. Receptor source: a young man who received the YFV17D yellow fever vaccine.

The chain recombines TRBV6-6 with TRBJ2-7; TRBD1 or TRBD2 may be the D gene (5 bases each). Germline V gives CDR1 MNHNY, CDR2 SVGAGI (reference sequence). The CDR3 sequence is 14 residues long. The V gene lost 9 bases and the J gene lost 1 base, with 16 bases spanning the gap. DNA for the CDR3: TGTGCCAGTCGTAGGGACGTAGCATCCTACGAGCAGTACGTC. The encoded protein is CASRRDVASYEQYV.

The V gene is TRBV20-1, the J gene TRBJ1-1, with TRBD1 identical over 9 bases. J lost 6 bases, V lost 5 bases, and 1 base had no gene match. Germline CDR1 reads DFQATT; CDR2 reads SNEGSKA (reference sequence). The CDR3 contains 11 residues. The CDR3 sequence is CSARDRAEAFF. The CDR3 nucleotides read TGCAGTGCTCGGGACAGGGCTGAAGCTTTCTTT.

V and J are TRBV7-9 and TRBJ2-1, with 12 bases identical to TRBD2. CDR1 and CDR2 (germline): SEHNR, FQNEAQ (reference sequence). Unmatched junction bases numbered 12, after V lost 5 bases and J lost 13 bases. The CDR3 is 15 amino acids. The DNA of the CDR3 is TGTGCCAGCAGCCGGACTAGCGGGGCCCCTTTAGAACAGTTCTTC. As protein: CASSRTSGAPLEQFF.

The chain employs TRBV9 and TRBJ1-1; no clear D. CDR3 length: 13 amino acids. Trimming pared 4 bases from V and 5 bases from J, leaving 12 bases between. In germline, CDR1 is SGDLS, CDR2 YYNGEE. CDR3 residues: CASSISGETEAFF. Written as DNA, the CDR3 is TGTGCCAGCAGCATATCGGGAGAGACTGAAGCTTTCTTT. Full variable domain (rest looked up from reference TRBV9 and TRBJ1-1): DSGVTQTPKHLITATGQRVTLRCSPRSGDLSVYWYQQSLDQGLQFLIQYYNGEERAKGNILERFSAQQFPDLHSELNLSSLELGDSALYFCASSISGETEAFFGQGTRLTVV.

This clonotype was counted a few times. The V call is TRBV9, the J call TRBJ2-2; D is possibly TRBD2 (7 bases). Trimming cost V 4 bases and J 5 bases, with 15 bases left between them. This CDR3 has 15 residues. CDR1 and CDR2 (germline): SGDLS, YYNGEE. The CDR3 nucleotides are TGTGCCAGCAGCAACCGGGGGGCCATTACCGGGGAGCTGTTTTTT. Protein: CASSNRGAITGELFF. The full variable domain, rest sourced from reference TRBV9 and TRBJ2-2, is DSGVTQTPKHLITATGQRVTLRCSPRSGDLSVYWYQQSLDQGLQFLIQYYNGEERAKGNILERFSAQQFPDLHSELNLSSLELGDSALYFCASSNRGAITGELFFGEGSRLTVL.

This clonotype was seen only a few times. The J gene is TRBJ2-3, the V gene TRBV5-6; 10 nucleotides align to TRBD2. The CDR3 is 15 amino acids. V was clipped by 5 bases and J by 0 bases; unmatched bases: 3. Germline CDR1 SGHDT, CDR2 YYEEEE. For the CDR3, the DNA is TGTGCCAGCAGGCGAGCGGGGGGGAGCACAGATACGCAGTATTTT. This sequence encodes CASRRAGGSTDTQYF.

This clonotype has only a few counts. This sequence joins TRBV6-5 and TRBJ1-1, with 11 bases fitting TRBD1. The V gene end was trimmed by 10 bases and the J gene end by 6 bases; junction bases not matched to a gene: 10. Germline V CDR1 and CDR2: MNHEY, SVGAGI. This CDR3 comprises 14 residues. The CDR3 here is CATYYGTGGPEAFF. CDR3 bases: TGTGCCACCTATTACGGGACAGGGGGACCTGAAGCTTTCTTT.

The chain is built from TRBV20-1 and TRBJ1-1; D possibly corresponds to TRBD1 (5 bases). The germline V gene has CDR1 DFQATT and CDR2 SNEGSKA (reference sequence). This CDR3 is 11 amino acids long. V was clipped by 3 bases and J by 8 bases, with 10 bases between them. CDR3 region: CSASRAGEAFF. The CDR3 DNA is TGCAGTGCTAGTAGAGCAGGGGAAGCTTTCTTT.

This clonotype was counted a few times. The rearrangement uses TRBV6-6 and TRBJ1-2; TRBD1 matches 7 bases. Per the germline V gene, CDR1 is MNHNY and CDR2 is SVGAGI (reference sequence). After removal of 6 bases from V and 12 bases from J, the junction contained 10 bases not matched to a gene. CDR3 size: 12 residues. CDR3 amino acids: CASSALIGGDTF. The DNA for the CDR3 is TGTGCCAGCAGCGCACTCATAGGGGGCGACACCTTC.

In this sample, this clonotype turned up a few times. The chain couples TRBV6-5 to TRBJ2-3; 9 bases are shared with TRBD2. The V gene end was trimmed by 8 bases and the J gene end by 6 bases; junction bases not matched to a gene: 9. The CDR3 runs 14 residues. Germline V gene lookup returns CDR1 MNHEY and CDR2 SVGAGI. The DNA for the CDR3 is TGTGCCAGCGGGAAGCGGGGGGCCACGGATACGCAGTATTTT. Residues: CASGKRGATDTQYF.

The genes are TRBV5-6 and TRBJ2-1, with D hard to call. Germline V gene data show CDR1 as SGHDT and CDR2 as YYEEEE. The ends were cut back, 5 bases at V and 8 bases at J, with 8 bases in the middle. The CDR3 consists of 11 residues. CDR3 region: CASSRRHEQFF. CDR3 coding DNA: TGTGCCAGCAGTCGCCGGCATGAGCAGTTCTTC.

The CDR3 DNA follows: TGTGCCAGCATAGGACAGCTACAAGAGACCCAGTACTTC. Residues: CASIGQLQETQYF. The V and J genes are TRBV2 and TRBJ2-5; D perhaps matches TRBD1 (6 bases). This CDR3 spans 13 amino acids. Germline assignment: CDR1 SNHLY and CDR2 FYNNEI. V was shortened by 7 bases and J by 2 bases, with 11 bases between the two germline ends.

The rearrangement links TRBV11-2 to TRBJ2-5; D is uncertain. This CDR3 spans 15 amino acids. Trimming shortened V by 1 base and J by 2 bases, and 11 bases separated the two germline ends. CDR1 SGHAT and CDR2 FQNNGV come from the germline V gene. The CDR3 protein is CASSLGPVWQETQYF. The CDR3 DNA is TGTGCCAGCAGCTTAGGGCCAGTATGGCAAGAGACCCAGTACTTC.

The chain uses TRBV7-2 and TRBJ2-7; D is possibly TRBD1 or TRBD2 (5 bases each). Germline V gives CDR1 SGHTA, CDR2 FQGNSA. V was shortened by 5 bases and J by 9 bases, with 17 bases between the two germline ends. The CDR3 totals 13 residues. As DNA, the CDR3 is TGTGCCAGCAGCCCCAACCGGGACCAGGGGCAGTACTTC. Protein product: CASSPNRDQGQYF. Complete variable domain (other parts from reference TRBV7-2 and TRBJ2-7): GAGVSQSPSNKVTEKGKDVELRCDPISGHTALYWYRQSLGQGLEFLIYFQGNSAPDKSGLPSDRFSAERTGGSVSTLTIQRTQQEDSAVYLCASSPNRDQGQYFGPGTRLTVT.

This rearrangement joins TRBV5-4 to TRBJ1-2, with unresolved D. V was pared by 0 bases and J by 0 bases, with 6 bases between. CDR1 and CDR2 from the germline V gene are SGHNT and YYREEE (reference sequence). This CDR3 contains 14 residues. DNA of the CDR3: TGTGCCAGCAGCTTGGAAGCAGCTAACTATGGCTACACCTTC. It is translated as CASSLEAANYGYTF.

This chain connects TRBV9 to TRBJ2-3; D possibly matches TRBD1 or TRBD2 (5 bases each). CDR1 is SGDLS, CDR2 YYNGEE, per germline. The CDR3 runs 15 residues. Trimming stripped 0 bases from V and 2 bases from J, with 10 bases between. CDR3 in DNA: TGTGCCAGCAGCGTAGGGTGGGGGTCCACAGATACGCAGTATTTT. Translation: CASSVGWGSTDTQYF. Supplemented by reference TRBV9 and TRBJ2-3, the full variable domain reads DSGVTQTPKHLITATGQRVTLRCSPRSGDLSVYWYQQSLDQGLQFLIQYYNGEERAKGNILERFSAQQFPDLHSELNLSSLELGDSALYFCASSVGWGSTDTQYFGPGTRLTVL.

This clonotype was seen only a few times. The gene calls are TRBV3-1 and TRBJ2-5, with a possible D match to TRBD2 (5 bases). This CDR3 contains 12 residues. V lost 5 bases to trimming and J lost 9 bases, with 13 bases between them. Germline V gives CDR1 LGHDT, CDR2 YNNKEL (reference sequence). As DNA, the CDR3 is TGTGCCAGCAGCACCGATGGAGGTGCCCAGTACTTC. It specifies CASSTDGGAQYF.

The chain is built from TRBV7-3 and TRBJ1-2; D not certain. CDR3 length: 12 residues. Deletions cut 8 bases from V and 4 bases from J, with 11 bases between. Germline values: CDR1 SGHTA, CDR2 FQGTGA. The CDR3 region is CASGRPGYGYTF. The CDR3 coding sequence is TGTGCCAGCGGCAGGCCGGGCTATGGCTACACCTTC.

This clonotype was observed at least ten times. The V call is TRBV5-1, the J call TRBJ2-3, with 9 nucleotides matching TRBD1. The CDR3 has 15 residues. CDR1 is SGHRS and CDR2 is YFSETQ in the germline V gene. After removal of 4 bases from V and 7 bases from J, the junction contained 10 bases not matched to a gene. Here the CDR3 DNA reads TGCGCCAGCAGCCCGACAGGGGGTTTTCGGAATACGCAGTATTTT. Protein product: CASSPTGGFRNTQYF.

The chain joins TRBV5-1 to TRBJ1-1; D gene unclear. The CDR3 is 14 residues long. Per the germline V gene, CDR1 is SGHRS and CDR2 is YFSETQ. Trimming cost V 3 bases and J 4 bases, with 13 bases left between them. CDR3 coding DNA: TGCGCCAGCAGCTCGGTGGCGTCGGGCACTGAAGCTTTCTTT. This codes for CASSSVASGTEAFF.

This clonotype was counted between two and nine times. V is TRBV12-3 or TRBV12-4 and J is TRBJ1-5, with D possibly TRBD1 on 6 matching bases. CDR3 length: 13 amino acids. Deletions cut 0 bases from V and 10 bases from J, with 10 bases between. The CDR3 region has the DNA TGTGCCAGCAGTTTAGCGCAGGGGCAACCCCAGCATTTT. This sequence encodes CASSLAQGQPQHF.

This clonotype was seen ten or more times. This sequence joins TRBV4-2 and TRBJ1-2, with 9 bases matching TRBD1. Losses at the gene ends were 1 base for V and 7 bases for J; bases not matched to a gene: 7. The CDR3 length is 15 residues. The germline CDR1 and CDR2 sequences are LGHNA and YNFKEQ. In nucleotides, the CDR3 is TGTGCCAGCAGCCAAGCAAGGACAGGGGATGGTGGCTACACCTTC. It yields the protein CASSQARTGDGGYTF.

This chain joins TRBV20-1 and TRBJ2-1; tentatively, D is TRBD2 (6 bases). V was clipped by 0 bases and J by 0 bases, with 6 bases between them. Germline values: CDR1 DFQATT, CDR2 SNEGSKA (reference sequence). The CDR3 is 14 amino acids. The chain's CDR3 is CSARERGSYNEQFF. The DNA of the CDR3 is TGCAGTGCTAGAGAGCGGGGCTCCTACAATGAGCAGTTCTTC.

This clonotype came up many times. V is TRBV6-5 and J is TRBJ1-5; D call uncertain. The CDR3 spans 13 residues. Trimming removed 4 bases at V and 5 bases at J, with 9 bases between. Germline CDR1 is MNHEY and CDR2 is SVGAGI. This chain's CDR3 is CASSWGPDQPQHF. As DNA, the CDR3 is TGTGCCAGCAGTTGGGGTCCGGATCAGCCCCAGCATTTT.